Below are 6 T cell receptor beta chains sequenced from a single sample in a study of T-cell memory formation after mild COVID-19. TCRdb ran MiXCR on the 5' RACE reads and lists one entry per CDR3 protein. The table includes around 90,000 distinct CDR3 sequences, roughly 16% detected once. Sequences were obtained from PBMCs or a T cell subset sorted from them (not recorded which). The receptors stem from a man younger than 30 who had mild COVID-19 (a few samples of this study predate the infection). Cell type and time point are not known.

CDR3 loop: CSARDPTSGNTDTQYF. Here the CDR3 DNA reads TGCAGTGCTAGGGACCCGACTAGCGGGAACACAGATACGCAGTATTTT. V usage is TRBV20-1 and J usage is TRBJ2-3; 11 bases line up with TRBD2. V lost 3 bases to trimming and J lost 2 bases; unmatched junction nucleotides: 7. The CDR3 length is 16 residues. Germline CDR1 DFQATT, CDR2 SNEGSKA (reference sequence).

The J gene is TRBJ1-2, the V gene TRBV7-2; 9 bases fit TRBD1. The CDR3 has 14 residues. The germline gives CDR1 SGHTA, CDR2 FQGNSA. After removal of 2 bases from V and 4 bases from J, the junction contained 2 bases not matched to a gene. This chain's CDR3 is CASSLPTGGYGYTF. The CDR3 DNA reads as TGTGCCAGCAGCTTACCGACAGGGGGCTATGGCTACACCTTC.

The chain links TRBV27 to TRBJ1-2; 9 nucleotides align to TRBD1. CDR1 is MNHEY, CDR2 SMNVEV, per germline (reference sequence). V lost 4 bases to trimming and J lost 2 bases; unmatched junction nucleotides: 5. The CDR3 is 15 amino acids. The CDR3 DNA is TGTGCCAGCAGTTCCAGACAGGGGGTAAACTATGGCTACACCTTC. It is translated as CASSSRQGVNYGYTF.

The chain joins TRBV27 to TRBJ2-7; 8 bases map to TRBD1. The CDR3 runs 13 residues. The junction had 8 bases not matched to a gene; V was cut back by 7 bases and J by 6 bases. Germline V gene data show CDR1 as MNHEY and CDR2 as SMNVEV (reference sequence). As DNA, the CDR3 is TGTGCCAGCACCCACTCAGGGGGCGCCGAGCAGTACTTC. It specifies CASTHSGGAEQYF.

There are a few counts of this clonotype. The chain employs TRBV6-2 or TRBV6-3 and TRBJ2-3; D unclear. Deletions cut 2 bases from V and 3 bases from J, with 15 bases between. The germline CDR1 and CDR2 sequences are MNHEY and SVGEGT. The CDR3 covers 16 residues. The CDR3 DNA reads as TGTGCCAGCAGTTACAGCACCCTCCTTGGAACAGATACGCAGTATTTT. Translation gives CASSYSTLLGTDTQYF.

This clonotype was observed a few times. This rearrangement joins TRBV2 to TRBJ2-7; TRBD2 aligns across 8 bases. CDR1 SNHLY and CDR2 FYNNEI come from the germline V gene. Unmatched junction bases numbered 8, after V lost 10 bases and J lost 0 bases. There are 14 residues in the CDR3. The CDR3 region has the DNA TGTGCCACCGACAAACGGGGGGGCTCCTACGAGCAGTACTTC. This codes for CATDKRGGSYEQYF.